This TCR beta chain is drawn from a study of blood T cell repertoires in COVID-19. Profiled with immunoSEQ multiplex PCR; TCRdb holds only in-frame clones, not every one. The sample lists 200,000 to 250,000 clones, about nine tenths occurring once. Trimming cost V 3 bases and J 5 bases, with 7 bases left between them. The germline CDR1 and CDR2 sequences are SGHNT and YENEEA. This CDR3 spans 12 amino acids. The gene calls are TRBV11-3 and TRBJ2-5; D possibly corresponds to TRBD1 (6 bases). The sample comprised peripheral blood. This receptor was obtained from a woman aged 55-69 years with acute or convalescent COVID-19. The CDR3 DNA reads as TGTGCCAGCAGCTTGAGGGGGGAGACCCAGTACTTC. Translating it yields CASSLRGETQYF. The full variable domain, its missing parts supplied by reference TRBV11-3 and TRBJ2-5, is EAGVVQSPRYKIIEKKQPVAFWCNPISGHNTLYWYLQNLGQGPELLIRYENEEAVDDSQLPKDRFSAERLKGVDSTLKIQPAELGDSAVYLCASSLRGETQYFGPGTRLLVL.